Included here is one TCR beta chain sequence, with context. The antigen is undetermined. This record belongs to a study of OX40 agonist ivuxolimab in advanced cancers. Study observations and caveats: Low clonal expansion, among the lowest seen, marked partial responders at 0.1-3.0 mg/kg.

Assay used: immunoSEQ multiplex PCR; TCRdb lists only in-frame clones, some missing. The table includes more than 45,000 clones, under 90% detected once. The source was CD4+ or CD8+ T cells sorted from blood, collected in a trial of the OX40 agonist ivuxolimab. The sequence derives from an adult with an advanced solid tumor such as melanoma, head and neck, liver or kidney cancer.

As DNA, the CDR3 is TGTGCCAGCACCCTACATGGTGGCAATCAGCCCCAGCATTTT. Translating it yields CASTLHGGNQPQHF. The rearrangement links TRBV27 to TRBJ1-5; D gene unclear. Germline CDR1 MNHEY, CDR2 SMNVEV (reference sequence). The length of the CDR3 is 14 residues. Deletions cut 7 bases from V and 2 bases from J, with 12 bases between.